Sequencing of this T cell receptor (beta chain) was carried out in a study of cytomegalovirus exposure and HLA in healthy donors. Broader study findings: Among immune exposure information, only CMV serostatus was available. An assumption of roughly uniform sequencing depth across donors underlay the presence/absence analyses.

The germline CDR1 and CDR2 sequences are LNHDA and SQIVND (reference sequence). J gave up 2 bases and V 6 bases, and 5 bases lay outside the gene matches. CDR3 length equals 14 residues. 13 Jbeta primers and 60 Vbeta primers were used for the PCR. Sequencing used immunoSEQ multiplex PCR; TCRdb keeps in-frame clones, though not all of them. The repertoire holds some 140,000 clones, approximately 79% seen once, with around 1% in the top ten. As concerns this clone: Antigen unknown.

The chain combines TRBV19 with TRBJ2-7; 9 nucleotides match TRBD1. The TCR comes from a man aged 18 to 30 in good health and CMV-seronegative. The sample consisted of PBMCs. CDR3 sequence reads: CASSLGQGTYEQYF. The DNA for the CDR3 is TGTGCCAGTAGCCTCGGACAGGGGACCTACGAGCAGTACTTC. Complete variable domain (other parts from reference TRBV19 and TRBJ2-7): DGGITQSPKYLFRKEGQNVTLSCEQNLNHDAMYWYRQDPGQGLRLIYYSQIVNDFQKGDIAEGYSVSREKKESFPLTVTSAQKNPTAFYLCASSLGQGTYEQYFGPGTRLTVT.